Presented here are 13 T cell receptor beta chains from one specimen sequenced in a study of Tregs in tolerant kidney transplant recipients. Only in-frame clones appear in the TCRdb table, and some are missing; sequencing was by immunoSEQ multiplex PCR. The sample has tens of thousands of clones; 90% to 95% are singletons. Mixed chimerism was transient after nonmyeloablative marrow transplants from related graft donors. Specimen: CD4+ T cells from blood (PBMCs), collected 24 months after the transplant. These receptors were collected from a human patient who received a combined kidney and bone marrow transplant. Some T cells may have come from the graft donor.

The V call is TRBV5-5, the J call TRBJ2-2; D gene unclear. Germline V CDR1 and CDR2: SGHKS, YYEKEE (reference sequence). V lost 0 bases, J lost 4 bases, and 10 bases lay in between. The CDR3 runs to 15 residues. CDR3 loop: CASSLVGQVTGELFF. The CDR3 coding sequence is TGTGCCAGCAGCTTGGTTGGGCAGGTCACCGGGGAGCTGTTTTTT.

The chain uses TRBV4-2 and TRBJ1-2; TRBD1 might be the D (6 bases). The CDR3 contains 14 residues. Trimming took off 4 bases at V and 0 bases at J, with 9 bases between the two ends. Germline lookup yields CDR1 LGHNA and CDR2 YNFKEQ. The CDR3: CASSRDTSNYGYTF. The CDR3 DNA reads as TGTGCCAGCAGCCGGGACACCTCTAACTATGGCTACACCTTC.

CDR3 residues: CASSEGARQPQHF. DNA for the CDR3: TGCGCCAGCAGTGAGGGGGCGCGTCAGCCCCAGCATTTT. The chain couples TRBV10-2 to TRBJ1-5; a weak D match, TRBD1 (5 bases). The ends were cut back, 2 bases at V and 6 bases at J, with 8 bases in the middle. Germline V gene sequence: CDR1 WSHSY, CDR2 SAAADI. The CDR3 extends over 13 amino acids.

The V call is TRBV6-1, the J call TRBJ2-5; D call uncertain. The CDR3 spans 15 residues. The germline V gene encodes CDR1 MNHNS and CDR2 SASEGT. V shed 3 bases and J shed 4 bases, with 15 bases lying between them. The CDR3 DNA reads TGTGCCAGCAGTGATGGGCAGGTAGTCATAGAGACCCAGTACTTC. It codes for CASSDGQVVIETQYF.

V usage is TRBV28 and J usage is TRBJ2-2; the match to TRBD1 covers 9 bases. The V segment lost 11 bases and the J segment 0 bases; nucleotides outside the gene matches: 4. The CDR3 extends over 14 amino acids. Germline V lookup: CDR1 MDHEN, CDR2 SYDVKM. CDR3 in amino acids: CAGRQGANTGELFF. Written as DNA, the CDR3 is TGTGCCGGAAGACAGGGGGCGAACACCGGGGAGCTGTTTTTT.

This clone was seen only once. The rearrangement links TRBV6-1 to TRBJ2-2, with 8 bases lining up with TRBD2. CDR3 size: 15 residues. Germline CDR1 reads MNHNS; CDR2 reads SASEGT. J gave up 6 bases and V 6 bases, and 9 bases lay outside the gene matches. CDR3 amino acids: CASRQRGSFAGELFF. DNA of the CDR3: TGTGCCAGCAGGCAGCGGGGGAGTTTTGCCGGGGAGCTGTTTTTT.

The chain recombines TRBV7-9 with TRBJ2-2, with 11 bases matching TRBD2. Germline loops: CDR1 SEHNR, CDR2 FQNEAQ (reference sequence). This CDR3 has 16 amino acids. Trimming cost V 5 bases and J 3 bases; bases outside gene matches: 5. The CDR3 DNA is TGTGCCAGCAGCCCCCCGGGACTAGCGGACACCGGGGAGCTGTTTTTT. It yields the protein CASSPPGLADTGELFF. Full variable domain (remainder filled in from reference TRBV7-9 and TRBJ2-2): DTGVSQNPRHKITKRGQNVTFRCDPISEHNRLYWYRQTLGQGPEFLTYFQNEAQLEKSRLLSDRFSAERPKGSFSTLEIQRTEQGDSAMYLCASSPPGLADTGELFFGEGSRLTVL.

The chain links TRBV5-1 to TRBJ2-1; 7 bases map to TRBD1. V lost 5 bases and J lost 0; bases outside the gene matches: 8. Germline V CDR1 and CDR2: SGHRS, YFSETQ. CDR3 size: 16 residues. CDR3 amino acids: CASSFAGTDSYNEQFF. DNA of the CDR3: TGCGCCAGCAGTTTCGCCGGGACAGACTCCTACAATGAGCAGTTCTTC. Full variable domain (outside the CDR3, taken from reference TRBV5-1 and TRBJ2-1): KAGVTQTPRYLIKTRGQQVTLSCSPISGHRSVSWYQQTPGQGLQFLFEYFSETQRNKGNFPGRFSGRQFSNSRSEMNVSTLELGDSALYLCASSFAGTDSYNEQFFGPGTRLTVL.

CDR3 in DNA: TGTGCCATCAGATCCGGGACTAGCGGTTACACCGGGGAGCTGTTTTTT. Translated, it gives CAIRSGTSGYTGELFF. The chain employs TRBV10-3 and TRBJ2-2; 11 nucleotides line up with TRBD2. After removal of 6 bases from V and 3 bases from J, the junction contained 6 bases not matched to a gene. This CDR3 has 16 residues. CDR1 and CDR2 from the germline V gene are ENHRY and SYGVKD.

The chain combines TRBV7-9 with TRBJ2-2; perhaps TRBD1 as D (6 bases). Trimming cost V 2 bases and J 5 bases, with 21 bases left between them. The V gene's germline CDR1 is SEHNR and CDR2 FQNEAQ (reference sequence). This CDR3 spans 18 amino acids. The CDR3 sequence: CASSLTPPRGRGTGELFF. DNA of the CDR3: TGTGCCAGCAGCTTAACCCCGCCCAGGGGAAGAGGAACCGGGGAGCTGTTTTTT.

The chain is built from TRBV4-3 and TRBJ2-1; the match to TRBD1 covers 7 bases. Unmatched junction bases numbered 0, after V lost 1 base and J lost 0 bases. Germline-derived CDR1 and CDR2 are LGHNA and YSLEER. The CDR3 loop spans 15 amino acids. The DNA of the CDR3 is TGCGCCAGCAGCCAAGGACAGGGCTCCTACAATGAGCAGTTCTTC. Translated: CASSQGQGSYNEQFF.

The chain employs TRBV15 and TRBJ1-6; D gene uncertain. The CDR3 loop spans 15 amino acids. The germline V gene encodes CDR1 LNHNV and CDR2 YYDKDF (reference sequence). V was clipped by 0 bases and J by 4 bases, with 7 bases between them. CDR3 sequence reads: CATSRDRSYNSPLHF. The CDR3 DNA reads TGTGCCACCAGCAGAGATCGGTCGTATAATTCACCCCTCCACTTT. Full variable domain (missing parts from reference TRBV15 and TRBJ1-6): DAMVIQNPRYQVTQFGKPVTLSCSQTLNHNVMYWYQQKSSQAPKLLFHYYDKDFNNEADTPDNFQSRRPNTSFCFLDIRSPGLGDTAMYLCATSRDRSYNSPLHFGNGTRLTVT.

The rearrangement joins TRBV7-9 to TRBJ2-7; 13 bases line up with TRBD2. The CDR3 extends over 15 amino acids. Unmatched junction bases numbered 5, after V lost 4 bases and J lost 5 bases. The germline V gene encodes CDR1 SEHNR and CDR2 FQNEAQ (reference sequence). The CDR3 region is CASSSGLAGSNEQYF. The CDR3 region has the DNA TGTGCCAGCAGCTCGGGACTAGCGGGGTCCAACGAGCAGTACTTC.